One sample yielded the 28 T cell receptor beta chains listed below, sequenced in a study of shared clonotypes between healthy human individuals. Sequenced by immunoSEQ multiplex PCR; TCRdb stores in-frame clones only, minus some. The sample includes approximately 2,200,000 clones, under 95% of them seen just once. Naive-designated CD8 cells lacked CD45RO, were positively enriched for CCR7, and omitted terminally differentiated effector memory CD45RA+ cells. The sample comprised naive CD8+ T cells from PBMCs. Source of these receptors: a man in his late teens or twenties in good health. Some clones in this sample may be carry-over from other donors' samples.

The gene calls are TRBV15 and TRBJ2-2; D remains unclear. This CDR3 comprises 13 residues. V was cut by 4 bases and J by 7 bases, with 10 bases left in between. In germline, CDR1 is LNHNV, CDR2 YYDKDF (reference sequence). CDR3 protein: CATSISGNGELFF. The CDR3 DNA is TGTGCCACCAGCATATCGGGTAACGGGGAGCTGTTTTTT.

CDR3 in amino acids: CASSYRGRIAEAFF. For the CDR3, the DNA is TGTGCCAGCAGTTATAGGGGGAGGATCGCTGAAGCTTTCTTT. The chain employs TRBV6-5 and TRBJ1-1; a weak D match, TRBD1 (6 bases). Trimming pared 3 bases from V and 6 bases from J, leaving 14 bases between. CDR1 and CDR2 from the germline V gene are MNHEY and SVGAGI. CDR3 size: 14 residues.

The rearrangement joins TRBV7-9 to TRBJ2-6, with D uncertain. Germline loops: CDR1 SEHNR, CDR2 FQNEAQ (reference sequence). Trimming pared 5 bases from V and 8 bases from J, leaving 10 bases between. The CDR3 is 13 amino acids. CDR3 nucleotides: TGTGCCAGCAGCAACATGGGGACCAACGTCCTGACTTTC. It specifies CASSNMGTNVLTF.

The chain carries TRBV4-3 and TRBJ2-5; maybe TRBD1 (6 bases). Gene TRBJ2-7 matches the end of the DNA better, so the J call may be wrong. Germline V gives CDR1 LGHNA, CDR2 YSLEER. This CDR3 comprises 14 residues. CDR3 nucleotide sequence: TGCGCCAGCAGCCAACTGACAGGATCCTACGAGCAGTACTTC. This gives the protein CASSQLTGSYEQYF.

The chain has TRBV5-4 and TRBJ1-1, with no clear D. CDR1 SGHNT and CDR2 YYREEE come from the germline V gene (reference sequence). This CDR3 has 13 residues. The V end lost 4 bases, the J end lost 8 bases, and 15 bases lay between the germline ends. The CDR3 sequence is CASSPVKAEEAFF. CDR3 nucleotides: TGTGCCAGCAGCCCCGTGAAGGCGGAAGAAGCTTTCTTT.

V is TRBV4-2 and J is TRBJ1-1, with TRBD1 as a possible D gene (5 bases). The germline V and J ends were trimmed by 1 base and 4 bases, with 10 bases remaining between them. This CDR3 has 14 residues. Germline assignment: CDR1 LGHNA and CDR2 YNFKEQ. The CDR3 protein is CASSQGGAGTEAFF. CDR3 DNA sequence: TGTGCCAGCAGCCAAGGTGGGGCGGGCACTGAAGCTTTCTTT.

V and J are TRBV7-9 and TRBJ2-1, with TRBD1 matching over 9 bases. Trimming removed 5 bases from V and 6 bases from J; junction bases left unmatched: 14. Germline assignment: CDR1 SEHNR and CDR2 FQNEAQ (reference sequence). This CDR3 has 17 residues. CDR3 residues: CASSRFPPGQGSNEQFF. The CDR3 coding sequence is TGTGCCAGCAGCCGCTTCCCACCGGGACAGGGAAGCAATGAGCAGTTCTTC. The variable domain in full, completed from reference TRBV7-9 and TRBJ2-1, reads DTGVSQNPRHKITKRGQNVTFRCDPISEHNRLYWYRQTLGQGPEFLTYFQNEAQLEKSRLLSDRFSAERPKGSFSTLEIQRTEQGDSAMYLCASSRFPPGQGSNEQFFGPGTRLTVL.

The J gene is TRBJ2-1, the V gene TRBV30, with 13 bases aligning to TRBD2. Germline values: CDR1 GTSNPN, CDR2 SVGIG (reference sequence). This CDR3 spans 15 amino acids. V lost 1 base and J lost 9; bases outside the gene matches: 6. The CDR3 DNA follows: TGTGCCTGGAGTGGCGGACTAGCGGGAGTGAGTGAGCAGTTCTTC. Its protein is CAWSGGLAGVSEQFF.

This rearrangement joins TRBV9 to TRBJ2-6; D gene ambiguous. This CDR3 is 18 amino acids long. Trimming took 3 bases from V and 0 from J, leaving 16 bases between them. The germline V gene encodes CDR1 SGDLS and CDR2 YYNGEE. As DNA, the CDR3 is TGTGCCAGCAGCGACTCGAGACAACTCAGCTCTGGGGCCAACGTCCTGACTTTC. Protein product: CASSDSRQLSSGANVLTF. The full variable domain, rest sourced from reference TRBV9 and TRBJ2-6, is DSGVTQTPKHLITATGQRVTLRCSPRSGDLSVYWYQQSLDQGLQFLIQYYNGEERAKGNILERFSAQQFPDLHSELNLSSLELGDSALYFCASSDSRQLSSGANVLTFGAGSRLTVL.

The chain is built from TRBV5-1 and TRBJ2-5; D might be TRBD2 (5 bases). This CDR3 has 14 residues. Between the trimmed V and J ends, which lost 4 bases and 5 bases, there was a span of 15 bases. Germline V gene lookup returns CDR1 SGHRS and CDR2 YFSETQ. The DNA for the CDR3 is TGCGCCAGCAGCCCGGACCGAACGGGGGAGACCCAGTACTTC. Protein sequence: CASSPDRTGETQYF.

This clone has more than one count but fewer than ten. The DNA for the CDR3 is TGTGCCAGCAGACTACCGGGGGCCTGGACGGACAATGAGCAGTTCTTC. Translated, it gives CASRLPGAWTDNEQFF. The chain employs TRBV2 and TRBJ2-1; D could derive from TRBD1 or TRBD2 (6 bases each). CDR1 is SNHLY and CDR2 is FYNNEI in the germline V gene. This CDR3 has 16 residues. V was trimmed by 6 bases and J by 5 bases, leaving 20 bases between them.

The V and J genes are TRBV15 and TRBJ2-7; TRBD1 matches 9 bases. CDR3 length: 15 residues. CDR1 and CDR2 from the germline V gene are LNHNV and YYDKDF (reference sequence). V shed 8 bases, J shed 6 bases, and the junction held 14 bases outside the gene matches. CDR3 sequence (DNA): TGTGCCACCCCTGCTCGGGGACAGGGATTTGGCGAGCAGTACTTC. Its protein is CATPARGQGFGEQYF.

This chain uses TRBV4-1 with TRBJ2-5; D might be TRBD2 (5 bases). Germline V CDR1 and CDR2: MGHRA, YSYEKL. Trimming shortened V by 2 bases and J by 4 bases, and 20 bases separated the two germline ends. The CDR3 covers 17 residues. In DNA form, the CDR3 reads TGCGCCAGCAGCCAATACCCACCGGGGTCCCTGGGAGAGACCCAGTACTTC. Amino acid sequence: CASSQYPPGSLGETQYF.

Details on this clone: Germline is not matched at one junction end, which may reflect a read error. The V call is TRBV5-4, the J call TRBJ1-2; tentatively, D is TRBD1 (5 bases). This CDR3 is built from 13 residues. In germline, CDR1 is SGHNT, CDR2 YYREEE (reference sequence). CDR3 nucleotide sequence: TGTGCCAGCAGCTTAGGGGACCTCAAAGGCGGCTCCTTC. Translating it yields CASSLGDLKGGSF.

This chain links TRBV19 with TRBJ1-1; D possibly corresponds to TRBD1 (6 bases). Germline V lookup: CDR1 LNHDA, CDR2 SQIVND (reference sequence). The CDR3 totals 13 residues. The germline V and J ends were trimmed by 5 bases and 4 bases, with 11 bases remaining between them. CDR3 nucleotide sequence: TGTGCCAGTAGTCAGGGGTTGGGCACTGAAGCTTTCTTT. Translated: CASSQGLGTEAFF.

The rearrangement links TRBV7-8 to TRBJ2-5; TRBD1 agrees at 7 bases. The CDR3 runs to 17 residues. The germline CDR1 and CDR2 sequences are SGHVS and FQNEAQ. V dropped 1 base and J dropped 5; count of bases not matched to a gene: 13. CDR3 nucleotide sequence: TGTGCCAGCAGCTTAGTGTCCCAGGGGGACGCGGAGGAGACCCAGTACTTC. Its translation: CASSLVSQGDAEETQYF.

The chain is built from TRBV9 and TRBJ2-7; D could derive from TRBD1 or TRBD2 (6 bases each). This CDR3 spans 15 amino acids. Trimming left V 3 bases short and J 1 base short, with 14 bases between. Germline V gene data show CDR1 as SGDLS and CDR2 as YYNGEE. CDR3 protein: CASSEGGRMSYEQYF. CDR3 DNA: TGTGCCAGCAGCGAAGGGGGGAGAATGTCCTACGAGCAGTACTTC.

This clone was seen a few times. The CDR3, as DNA: TGTGCCAGCTCACTCCGGCCGGGACTAGAGTTCACTGGGGAGCTGTTTTTT. Amino acids: CASSLRPGLEFTGELFF. The chain joins TRBV18 to TRBJ2-2; 8 bases agree with TRBD2. The CDR3 loop spans 17 amino acids. Germline V gene lookup returns CDR1 KGHSH and CDR2 LQKENI. V shed 4 bases, J shed 8 bases, and the junction held 15 bases outside the gene matches.

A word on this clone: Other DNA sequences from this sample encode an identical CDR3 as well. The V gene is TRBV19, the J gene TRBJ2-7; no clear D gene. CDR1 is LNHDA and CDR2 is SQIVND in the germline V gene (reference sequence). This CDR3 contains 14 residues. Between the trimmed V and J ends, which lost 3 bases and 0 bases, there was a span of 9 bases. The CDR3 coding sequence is TGTGCCAGTAGTATTCTGGCGGACTCCTACGAGCAGTACTTC. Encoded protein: CASSILADSYEQYF.

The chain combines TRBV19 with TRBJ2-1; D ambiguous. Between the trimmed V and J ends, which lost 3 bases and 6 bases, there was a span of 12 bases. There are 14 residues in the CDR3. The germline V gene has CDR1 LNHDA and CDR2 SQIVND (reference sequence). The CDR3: CASSIGKGGNEQFF. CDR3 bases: TGTGCCAGTAGTATTGGTAAGGGTGGCAATGAGCAGTTCTTC.

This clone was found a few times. The CDR3 DNA sequence: TGCGCCAGCAGCTTGGCCCAGGGCTTGAGGACTGAAGCTTTCTTT. Protein product: CASSLAQGLRTEAFF. V usage is TRBV5-1 and J usage is TRBJ1-1, with D possibly TRBD1 on 5 matching bases. V was clipped by 0 bases and J by 5 bases, with 14 bases between them. Germline CDR1 SGHRS, CDR2 YFSETQ. The CDR3 sequence is 15 residues long.

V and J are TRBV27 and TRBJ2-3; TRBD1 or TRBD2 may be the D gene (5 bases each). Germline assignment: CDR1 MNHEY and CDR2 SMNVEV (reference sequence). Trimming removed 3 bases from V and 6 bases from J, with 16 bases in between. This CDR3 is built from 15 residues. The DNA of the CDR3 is TGTGCCAGCAGTTTCCAGGGAGATGTTTTGGATACGCAGTATTTT. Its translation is CASSFQGDVLDTQYF.

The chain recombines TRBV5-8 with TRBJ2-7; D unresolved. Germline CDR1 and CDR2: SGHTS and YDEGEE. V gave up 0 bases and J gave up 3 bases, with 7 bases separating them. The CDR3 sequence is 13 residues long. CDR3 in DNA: TGTGCCAGCAGCTTGGGTCCAAACTACGAGCAGTACTTC. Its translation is CASSLGPNYEQYF.

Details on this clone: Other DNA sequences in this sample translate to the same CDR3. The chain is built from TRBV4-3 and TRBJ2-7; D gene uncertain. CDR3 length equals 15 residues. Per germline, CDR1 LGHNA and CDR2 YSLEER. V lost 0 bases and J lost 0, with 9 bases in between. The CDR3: CASSQDRTVSYEQYF. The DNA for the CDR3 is TGCGCCAGCAGCCAAGATCGAACAGTCTCCTACGAGCAGTACTTC.

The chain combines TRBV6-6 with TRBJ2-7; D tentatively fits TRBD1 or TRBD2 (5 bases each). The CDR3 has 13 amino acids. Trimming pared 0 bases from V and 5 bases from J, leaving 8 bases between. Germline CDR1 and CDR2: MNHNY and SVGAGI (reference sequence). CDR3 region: CASSYSRGDEQYF. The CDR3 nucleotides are TGTGCCAGCAGTTACTCAAGGGGAGACGAGCAGTACTTC.

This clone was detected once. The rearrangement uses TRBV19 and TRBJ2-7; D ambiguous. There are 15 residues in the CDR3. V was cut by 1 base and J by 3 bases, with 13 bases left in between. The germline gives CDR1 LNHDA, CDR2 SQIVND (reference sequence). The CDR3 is CASSIGFGRHYEQYF. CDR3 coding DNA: TGTGCCAGTAGTATAGGGTTCGGGCGTCACTACGAGCAGTACTTC. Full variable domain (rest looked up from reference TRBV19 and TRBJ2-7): DGGITQSPKYLFRKEGQNVTLSCEQNLNHDAMYWYRQDPGQGLRLIYYSQIVNDFQKGDIAEGYSVSREKKESFPLTVTSAQKNPTAFYLCASSIGFGRHYEQYFGPGTRLTVT.

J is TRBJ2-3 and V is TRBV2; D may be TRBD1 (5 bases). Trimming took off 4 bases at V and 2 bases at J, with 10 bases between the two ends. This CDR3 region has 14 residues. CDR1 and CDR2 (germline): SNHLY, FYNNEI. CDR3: CASSGGFATDTQYF. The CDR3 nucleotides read TGTGCCAGCAGTGGGGGCTTCGCCACAGATACGCAGTATTTT.

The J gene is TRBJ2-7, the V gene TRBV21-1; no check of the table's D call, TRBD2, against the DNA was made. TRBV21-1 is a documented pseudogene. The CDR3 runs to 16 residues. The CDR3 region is CASSKAKRECSYEQYF. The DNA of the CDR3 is TGTGCCAGCAGCAAAGCCAAGCGGGAGTGTTCCTACGAGCAGTACTTC.